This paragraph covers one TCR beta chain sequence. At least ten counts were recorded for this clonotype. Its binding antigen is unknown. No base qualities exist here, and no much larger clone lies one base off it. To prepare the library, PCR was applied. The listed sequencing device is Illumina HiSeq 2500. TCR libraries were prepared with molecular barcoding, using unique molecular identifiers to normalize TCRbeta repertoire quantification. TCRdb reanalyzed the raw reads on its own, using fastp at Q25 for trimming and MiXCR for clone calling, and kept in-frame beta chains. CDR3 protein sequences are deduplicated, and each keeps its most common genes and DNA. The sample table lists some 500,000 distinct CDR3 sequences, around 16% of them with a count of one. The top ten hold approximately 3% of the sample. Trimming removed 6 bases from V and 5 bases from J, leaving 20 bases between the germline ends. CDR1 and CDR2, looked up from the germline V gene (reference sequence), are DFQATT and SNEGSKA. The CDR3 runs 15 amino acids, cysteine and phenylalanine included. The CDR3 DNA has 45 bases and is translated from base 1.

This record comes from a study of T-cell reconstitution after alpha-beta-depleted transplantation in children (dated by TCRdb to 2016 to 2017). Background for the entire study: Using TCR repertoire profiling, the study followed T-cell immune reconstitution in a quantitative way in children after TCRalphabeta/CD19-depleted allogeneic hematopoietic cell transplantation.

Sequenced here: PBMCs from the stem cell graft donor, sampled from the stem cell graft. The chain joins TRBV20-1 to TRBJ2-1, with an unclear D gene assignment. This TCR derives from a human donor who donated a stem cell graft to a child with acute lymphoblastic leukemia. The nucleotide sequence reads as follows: TGCAGTGCCAAGACTCAACGGGCGGTCGACAATGAGCAGTTCTTC. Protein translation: CSAKTQRAVDNEQFF.